The entry below gives a single TCR beta chain sequence along with its context. Clones were sequenced by immunoSEQ multiplex PCR, and TCRdb holds only the in-frame ones, with some missing. The sample holds approximately 140,000 clones; over 85% are singletons and the top ten take 5.5% to 7.5%. These data are taken from a study of control samples from healthy donors and cancer patients. Looked up from germline, CDR1 is LGHNA and CDR2 is YSLEER. The ends were cut back, 4 bases at V and 4 bases at J, with 16 bases in the middle. The CDR3 loop spans 15 amino acids. Sequences were obtained from blood. The sequence was collected from a man between 18 and 35 years old in good health. The chain carries TRBV4-3 and TRBJ1-1, with D hard to call. In nucleotides, the CDR3 is TGCGCCAGCAGCCCGCTTCCTTATCCCGGCACTGAAGCTTTCTTT. It translates to CASSPLPYPGTEAFF.